This T cell receptor beta chain was identified in a study of OX40 agonist ivuxolimab in advanced cancers. For the study at large: Partial responses occurred in Three dose-escalation patients, one with hepatocellular carcinoma and two with cutaneous melanoma.

TCRdb's table, derived via immunoSEQ multiplex PCR, lists solely in-frame clones and lacks some. The sample has about 76,000 clones, 85% seen once; the top ten hold roughly 1.9%. Germline V lookup: CDR1 LNHDA, CDR2 SQIVND (reference sequence). V dropped 3 bases and J dropped 3; count of bases not matched to a gene: 2. This CDR3 has 13 residues. Turning to this clone: The antigen remains unidentified.

Regarding the study as a whole: Expanded clones tended on average to be more numerous among CD8+ T cells than CD4+.

The chain joins TRBV19 to TRBJ2-7, with TRBD1 matching 7 bases. The sequenced sample was CD4+ or CD8+ T cells sorted from blood, obtained in a trial of the OX40 agonist ivuxolimab. This TCR derives from an adult with an advanced solid tumor such as melanoma, head and neck, liver or kidney cancer. CDR3 in DNA: TGTGCCAGTAGTATCGACAGGGACTACGAGCAGTACTTC. Its protein product is CASSIDRDYEQYF.